Below are 12 T cell receptor beta chains sequenced from a single sample in a study of CD8+CD57+ T cells in acquired aplastic anemia. The use of genomic DNA as template underpinned the TCR beta VDJ and CDR3 profiling. MiXCR, applied by TCRdb to the reads, yields one record per CDR3 protein. The data contain about 190,000 distinct CDR3 sequences, approximately 48% of them singletons. Whoever was chosen for sequencing had shown CD8+CD57+ cell expansion by flow cytometry. Sequencing was carried out using sorted CD4+, CD8+, or CD8+CD57+ T cells (not recorded which) from PBMCs. These receptors originate from a human donor with aplastic anemia.

This clonotype was seen at least ten times. The V gene is TRBV24-1, the J gene TRBJ1-6; 7 nucleotides line up with TRBD1. Germline lookup yields CDR1 KGHDR and CDR2 SFDVKD. The ends lost 5 bases at V and 10 bases at J; junction bases unmatched: 10. This CDR3 contains 15 residues. The CDR3 DNA reads TGTGCCACCAGTGCCCCCGGGACAGACCTATCACCCCTCCACTTT. Protein sequence: CATSAPGTDLSPLHF.

The J gene is TRBJ1-1, the V gene TRBV25-1; perhaps TRBD1 as D (5 bases). V shed 5 bases and J shed 3 bases, with 13 bases lying between them. Germline CDR1 reads MGHDK; CDR2 reads SYGVNS. The CDR3 loop spans 14 amino acids. CDR3 coding DNA: TGTGCCAGCAGTAACATGGGGCGGGACACTGAAGCTTTCTTT. This encodes CASSNMGRDTEAFF.

Of note for this clonotype: The junction differs from germline at one of its ends, possibly a read error. The chain couples TRBV29-1 to TRBJ2-7; D is unclear. Germline assignment: CDR1 SQVTM and CDR2 ANQGSEA. The CDR3 loop spans 13 amino acids. Here the CDR3 reads CSKAWPKGYEQYF. Written as DNA, the CDR3 is TGTAGCAAGGCGTGGCCCAAAGGATACGAGCAGTACTTC.

The rearrangement joins TRBV2 to TRBJ2-7; D uncertain. V lost 7 bases and J 2 bases, leaving 12 bases between the germline ends. The germline V gene encodes CDR1 SNHLY and CDR2 FYNNEI. The CDR3 sequence is 13 residues long. The CDR3 coding sequence is TGTGCCAGCACGGGTTTGGCCACCTACGAGCAGTACTTC. It specifies CASTGLATYEQYF.

Note on this clonotype: A read error may explain this, as a much larger clone is one base away. This chain connects TRBV18 to TRBJ2-7; 8 bases fit TRBD2. Germline CDR1 reads KGHSH; CDR2 reads LQKENI. The CDR3 contains 12 residues. The CDR3 is CASSVAGYGQYF. CDR3 bases: TGTGCCAGCTCTGTAGCGGGGTACGGGCAGTACTTC.

The chain combines TRBV7-2 with TRBJ2-2; D uncertain. The ends were cut back, 5 bases at V and 6 bases at J, with 10 bases in the middle. The CDR3 contains 13 residues. CDR1 is SGHTA, CDR2 FQGNSA, per germline. The DNA for the CDR3 is TGTGCCAGCAGCCCCCAAATCCCCGGGGAGCTGTTTTTT. It translates to CASSPQIPGELFF. Supplemented by reference TRBV7-2 and TRBJ2-2, the full variable domain reads GAGVSQSPSNKVTEKGKDVELRCDPISGHTALYWYRQSLGQGLEFLIYFQGNSAPDKSGLPSDRFSAERTGGSVSTLTIQRTQQEDSAVYLCASSPQIPGELFFGEGSRLTVL.

Worth noting for this clonotype: This may come from a read error, since a much larger clone is one base off. The gene calls are TRBV19 and TRBJ2-3, with TRBD2 as a possible D gene (5 bases). CDR1 LNHDA and CDR2 SQIVND come from the germline V gene (reference sequence). This CDR3 comprises 16 residues. The DNA of the CDR3 is TGTGCCGGTAGTATTTTCTCTAGTGGGAGCGGCGATACGCAGTATTTT. Amino acid sequence: CAGSIFSSGSGDTQYF.

This clonotype was counted only a few times. V usage is TRBV5-1 and J usage is TRBJ1-2, with 8 bases aligning to TRBD1. V lost 4 bases, J lost 6 bases, and 8 bases stayed unmatched. Germline values: CDR1 SGHRS, CDR2 YFSETQ. The CDR3 is 14 residues long. The CDR3 DNA reads as TGCGCCAGCAGCGTCCAGGGGGCTTCGGATGGCTACACCTTC. Its protein is CASSVQGASDGYTF.

Written as DNA, the CDR3 is TGTGCCACCAGCAGAGATACAGGGCTGTCTGCCAAAAACATTCAGTACTTC. Translating gives CATSRDTGLSAKNIQYF. This sequence joins TRBV15 and TRBJ2-4, with a weak D call TRBD1 (6 bases). The V end lost 0 bases, the J end lost 1 base, and 13 bases lay between the germline ends. The CDR3 runs to 17 residues. The germline V gene has CDR1 LNHNV and CDR2 YYDKDF (reference sequence). The variable domain in full, with the rest retrieved from reference TRBV15 and TRBJ2-4, is DAMVIQNPRYQVTQFGKPVTLSCSQTLNHNVMYWYQQKSSQAPKLLFHYYDKDFNNEADTPDNFQSRRPNTSFCFLDIRSPGLGDTAMYLCATSRDTGLSAKNIQYFGAGTRLSVL.

This chain uses TRBV3-1 with TRBJ2-7, with 9 bases aligning to TRBD1. J gave up 4 bases and V 0 bases, and 10 bases lay outside the gene matches. The CDR3 loop spans 17 amino acids. Germline CDR1 reads LGHDT; CDR2 reads YNNKEL (reference sequence). The CDR3 nucleotides are TGTGCCAGCAGCCAAGAGGGAGGGACAGGGTGGGGGTACGAGCAGTACTTC. Its protein is CASSQEGGTGWGYEQYF.

This clonotype was recorded at least ten times. The CDR3 loop is CASSSRLAGGRNEQFF. Here the CDR3 DNA reads TGTGCCAGCAGCTCGAGACTAGCGGGAGGCCGCAATGAGCAGTTCTTC. The rearrangement joins TRBV7-2 to TRBJ2-1; 13 positions match TRBD2. The germline gives CDR1 SGHTA, CDR2 FQGNSA. There are 16 residues in the CDR3. The J segment lost 6 bases and the V segment lost 4 bases, leaving 6 bases of the junction unmatched.

This clonotype has at least ten counts. The chain links TRBV7-2 to TRBJ2-7, with 8 nucleotides matching TRBD2. The CDR3 contains 14 residues. Looked up from germline, CDR1 is SGHTA and CDR2 is FQGNSA. Unmatched junction bases numbered 5, after V lost 0 bases and J lost 7 bases. The CDR3 bases are TGTGCCAGCAGCTTAGCCTCGGGGGGGTGGGAGCAGTACTTC. It translates to CASSLASGGWEQYF.